This T cell receptor beta chain was captured by sequencing in a study of vaccination effects on CD4 cells after COVID-19. The repertoire was sequenced with immunoSEQ multiplex PCR; TCRdb's copy has only in-frame clones and lacks some. The data hold 20,000 to 30,000 clones, with 74% observed a single time. Study conclusions and caveats: Researchers reported few convalescent patients and no early post-infection timepoints in the study. Pronounced clonal contraction occurred in clones induced by infection and by vaccine late after vaccination.

V was cut by 8 bases and J by 12 bases, with 17 bases left in between. There are 11 residues in the CDR3. CDR1 is DFQATT, CDR2 SNEGSKA, per germline (reference sequence). In the case of this clone: The antigen is undetermined.

Sequencing was preceded by expansion of antigen-specific CD4+ T cells with viral peptide pools in the ViraFEST assay. Following 10 days of culture, CD4+ T cells were isolated. Negative nucleocapsid antibody tests before and after vaccination confirmed no previous SARS-CoV-2 infection. In culture with roughly 10 IU/ml IL-2 and roughly 9.7 ug/ml peptides, PBMC were grown at fewer than 2.5 million per well. The sample consisted of CD4+ T cells from PBMCs cultured with SARS-CoV-2 spike peptides, taken before COVID-19 vaccination. This receptor was taken from a human donor who received a COVID-19 vaccine. The chain combines TRBV20-1 with TRBJ2-1, with D possibly being TRBD1 (5 bases). CDR3 sequence reads: CSSEVGRSQFF. The CDR3 nucleotides read TGCAGTTCCGAGGTGGGGCGGTCGCAGTTCTTC.